This TCR beta chain was documented in a study of T cell repertoires in cytomegalovirus infection. Study background: Carrying CMV and the relevant HLA type showed in public TCR beta signatures. Study-level points and caveats: HLA-C-restricted CMV clonotypes gave the most frequent clonotype in two of eight donors. Accumulated public TCR beta family frequency recognized individuals carrying CMV together with the relevant HLA.

The germline V gene has CDR1 LNHDA and CDR2 SQIVND (reference sequence). V lost 2 bases and J lost 6; bases outside the gene matches: 11. The CDR3 extends over 19 amino acids. This clonotype was recorded many times. Its antigen remains unidentified. TCRdb passed the reads through MiXCR, listing each CDR3 protein once. Of under 200,000 distinct CDR3 sequences detected, about a tenth appear once; the ten largest clones hold roughly 4.8%. The source is a human donor in good health (CMV status not recorded). Some clones in this sample may be carry-over from other donors' samples. The chain has TRBV19 and TRBJ2-1, with 15 nucleotides matching TRBD2. The sample was PBMCs. CDR3 region: CASSIWGLAGGGWGNEQFF. DNA of the CDR3: TGTGCCAGTAGTATATGGGGACTAGCGGGAGGAGGTTGGGGCAATGAGCAGTTCTTC.